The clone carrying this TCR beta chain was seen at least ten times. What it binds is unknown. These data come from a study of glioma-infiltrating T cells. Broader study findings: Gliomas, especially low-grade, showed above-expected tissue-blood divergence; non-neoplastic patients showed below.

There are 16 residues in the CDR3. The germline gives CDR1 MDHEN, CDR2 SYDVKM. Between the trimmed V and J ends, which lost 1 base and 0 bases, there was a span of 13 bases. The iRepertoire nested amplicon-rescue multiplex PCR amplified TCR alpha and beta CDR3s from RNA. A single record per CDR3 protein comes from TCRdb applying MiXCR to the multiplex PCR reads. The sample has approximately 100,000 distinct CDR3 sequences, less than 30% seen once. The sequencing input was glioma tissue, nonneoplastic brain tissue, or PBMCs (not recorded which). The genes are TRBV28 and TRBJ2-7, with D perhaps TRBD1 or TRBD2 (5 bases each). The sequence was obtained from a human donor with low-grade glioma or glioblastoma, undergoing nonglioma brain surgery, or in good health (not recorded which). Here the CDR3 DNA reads TGTGCCAGCAGTTTATCGGGGCAGCGAAACTCCTACGAGCAGTACTTC. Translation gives CASSLSGQRNSYEQYF.